This T cell receptor beta chain stems from a study of blood T cell repertoires in COVID-19. The table came from immunoSEQ multiplex PCR; TCRdb's copy has only in-frame clones and leaves some out. Among about 46,000 clones listed, 86% were seen once. Germline CDR1 is SGHNT and CDR2 is YYREEE (reference sequence). Trimming took 4 bases from V and 5 from J, leaving 7 bases between them. This CDR3 comprises 13 residues. Residents of about two dozen US areas, aged about 18 to 95 years, made up the participants. Assignment of participants to cohorts was predicated upon participant-reported clinical history. Symptom resolution, clearance, or two negative PCRs marked donors in Cohort 3 as recovered.

Source material: PBMCs or T cells enriched from blood (not recorded which). The gene calls are TRBV5-4 and TRBJ1-6; D unclear. The source of this sequence is a woman aged 45-65 years who had recovered from COVID-19. The CDR3 coding sequence is TGTGCCAGCAGCATAGAAGATAATTCACCCCTCCACTTT. Translated: CASSIEDNSPLHF. Together with reference TRBV5-4 and TRBJ1-6, the CDR3 gives the full variable domain: ETGVTQSPTHLIKTRGQQVTLRCSSQSGHNTVSWYQQALGQGPQFIFQYYREEENGRGNFPPRFSGLQFPNYSSELNVNALELDDSALYLCASSIEDNSPLHFGNGTRLTVT.